A selection of T cell receptor beta chains follows, all from one sample in a study of T cells after yellow fever vaccination. TCRdb passed the 5' RACE reads through MiXCR, listing each CDR3 protein once. Seen here are around 600,000 distinct CDR3 sequences, 9% to 15% observed once, and the top ten hold 15%. The sample in question was PBMCs, obtained on the day of the yellow fever booster vaccination. The receptors here all came from a man aged 25 to 40 who received the YFV17D yellow fever vaccine. Each CDR3 is given with its conserved first and last residue. D genes are given only for firm matches. The size entry is marked missing in some rows and otherwise reads once, few, many or a size class.

j_gene: TRBJ1-2
v_gene: TRBV5-1
d_gene: .
abundance: .
CDR3nt: TGCGCCAGCAGCTTGGATGCGGTCAACTATGGCTACACCTTC
CDR3aa: CASSLDAVNYGYTF

j_gene: TRBJ2-2
v_gene: TRBV3-1
d_gene: .
abundance: few
CDR3nt: TGTGCCAGCAGCCAAGGAGGGGAGAGGGTCGGGGAGCTGTTTTTT
CDR3aa: CASSQGGERVGELFF

j_gene: TRBJ2-7
v_gene: TRBV29-1
d_gene: .
abundance: few
CDR3nt: TGCAGCGTTGTATCAGGTTCCTACGAGCAGTACTTC
CDR3aa: CSVVSGSYEQYF

j_gene: TRBJ2-7
v_gene: TRBV27
d_gene: .
abundance: few
CDR3nt: TGTGCCAGCAGTTTAGTAGGACGCCTAACCTACGAGCAGTACTTC
CDR3aa: CASSLVGRLTYEQYF

j_gene: TRBJ1-2
v_gene: TRBV3-1
d_gene: .
abundance: few
CDR3nt: TGTGCCAGCAGCCAAGCCCCAAATGGCTACACCTTC
CDR3aa: CASSQAPNGYTF

j_gene: TRBJ2-7
v_gene: TRBV6-5
d_gene: .
abundance: few
CDR3nt: TGTGCCAGCAGTTCACCACAGGGAAACGAGCAGTACTTC
CDR3aa: CASSSPQGNEQYF

j_gene: TRBJ1-2
v_gene: TRBV5-5
d_gene: .
abundance: .
CDR3nt: TGTGCCAGCAGCTTGTTTTGGGACGGCGGCTACACCTTC
CDR3aa: CASSLFWDGGYTF

j_gene: TRBJ2-2
v_gene: TRBV29-1
d_gene: .
abundance: .
CDR3nt: TGCAGCGTTGGGGGATACACCGGGGAGCTGTTTTTT
CDR3aa: CSVGGYTGELFF

j_gene: TRBJ2-1
v_gene: TRBV7-9
d_gene: .
abundance: .
CDR3nt: TGTGCCAGCAGCTCGACAGGATGGGGAACGAATGAGCAGTTCTTC
CDR3aa: CASSSTGWGTNEQFF

j_gene: TRBJ2-7
v_gene: TRBV3-1
d_gene: TRBD2
abundance: .
CDR3nt: TGTGCCAGCAGCCAATTATCTAGCGGGAGGGCCACGGGTTACGAGCAGTACTTC
CDR3aa: CASSQLSSGRATGYEQYF

j_gene: TRBJ2-3
v_gene: TRBV29-1
d_gene: TRBD1
abundance: .
CDR3nt: TGCAGCGCAACAGGGGAGAGCACAGATACGCAGTATTTT
CDR3aa: CSATGESTDTQYF

j_gene: TRBJ1-1
v_gene: TRBV7-2
d_gene: .
abundance: few
CDR3nt: TGTGCCAGCAGCCCCCGGGGCAGGGGTTCGCACACTGAAGCTTTCTTT
CDR3aa: CASSPRGRGSHTEAFF

j_gene: TRBJ1-1
v_gene: TRBV20-1
d_gene: .
abundance: .
CDR3nt: TGCAGTGCTAGCGTACCGTTATTCATGAACACTGAAGCTTTCTTT
CDR3aa: CSASVPLFMNTEAFF

j_gene: TRBJ2-1
v_gene: TRBV15
d_gene: TRBD1
abundance: .
CDR3nt: TGTGCCACCAGCAGGTCGGGGACAGGGGCAAATGAGCAGTTCTTC
CDR3aa: CATSRSGTGANEQFF

j_gene: TRBJ1-6
v_gene: TRBV7-2
d_gene: .
abundance: few
CDR3nt: TGTGCCAGCAGCCCCTGGGCACAGGGAGGGTCACCCCTCCACTTT
CDR3aa: CASSPWAQGGSPLHF

j_gene: TRBJ2-7
v_gene: TRBV3-1
d_gene: TRBD2
abundance: .
CDR3nt: TGTGCCAGCAGCCAAAGACGGGCTCCCGGGGGGTTGGACTTC
CDR3aa: CASSQRRAPGGLDF

j_gene: TRBJ2-1
v_gene: TRBV7-2
d_gene: .
abundance: few
CDR3nt: TGTGCCAGCAGCCCCGGGGCCGCTCACAATGAGCAGTTCTTC
CDR3aa: CASSPGAAHNEQFF

j_gene: TRBJ2-2
v_gene: TRBV7-9
d_gene: TRBD2
abundance: few
CDR3nt: TGTGCCAGCAGCTTAGTTCTAGCGGACACCGGGGAGCTGTTTTTT
CDR3aa: CASSLVLADTGELFF

j_gene: TRBJ2-1
v_gene: TRBV5-1
d_gene: .
abundance: many
CDR3nt: TGCGCCAGCAGCTTAGTAAGGGATGAGCAGTTCTTC
CDR3aa: CASSLVRDEQFF

j_gene: TRBJ2-7
v_gene: TRBV7-2
d_gene: .
abundance: .
CDR3nt: TGTGCCAGCAGCTACATACGACCACGGGACGGATACGAGCAGTACTTC
CDR3aa: CASSYIRPRDGYEQYF

j_gene: TRBJ2-2
v_gene: TRBV7-3
d_gene: TRBD2
abundance: .
CDR3nt: TGTGCCAGCAGCCCCTTAGCGGGAGGTTCCGGGGAGCTGTTTTTT
CDR3aa: CASSPLAGGSGELFF

j_gene: TRBJ2-7
v_gene: TRBV10-3
d_gene: TRBD2
abundance: few
CDR3nt: TGTGCCATCAGTGACACCGGGACTACGAGAACCTACGAGCAGTACTTC
CDR3aa: CAISDTGTTRTYEQYF

j_gene: TRBJ2-7
v_gene: TRBV20-1
d_gene: .
abundance: .
CDR3nt: TGCACCCGCCTCCGACGGCCAACCTACGAGCAGTACTTC
CDR3aa: CTRLRRPTYEQYF

j_gene: TRBJ2-5
v_gene: TRBV5-1
d_gene: .
abundance: .
CDR3nt: TGCGCCAGCGGAGAACAAGAGACCCAGTACTTC
CDR3aa: CASGEQETQYF

j_gene: TRBJ1-5
v_gene: TRBV7-8
d_gene: .
abundance: few
CDR3nt: TGTGCCAGCAGCTTAACAAGTGGGGGTTATCAGCCCCAGCATTTT
CDR3aa: CASSLTSGGYQPQHF

j_gene: TRBJ2-2
v_gene: TRBV29-1
d_gene: .
abundance: few
CDR3nt: TGCAGCGTTGATACAGGGTCCGGGGAGCTGTTTTTT
CDR3aa: CSVDTGSGELFF

j_gene: TRBJ2-1
v_gene: TRBV9
d_gene: TRBD2
abundance: many
CDR3nt: TGTGCCAGCAGCCCGGGGACTAGCGGGACCGATGAGCAGTTCTTC
CDR3aa: CASSPGTSGTDEQFF

j_gene: TRBJ2-1
v_gene: TRBV12-3/TRBV12-4
d_gene: .
abundance: .
CDR3nt: TGTGCCAGTAGATATAGGGGTACCTACAATGAGCAGTTCTTC
CDR3aa: CASRYRGTYNEQFF

j_gene: TRBJ2-1
v_gene: TRBV7-2
d_gene: .
abundance: .
CDR3nt: TGTGCCAGCAGCCCGACTAGAATTTCGGAAAATGAGCAGTTCTTC
CDR3aa: CASSPTRISENEQFF

j_gene: TRBJ1-6
v_gene: TRBV7-6
d_gene: TRBD1
abundance: many
CDR3nt: TGTGCCAGCAGCTTGGGGGGACAGGGTCAGGACAATTCACCCCTCCACTTT
CDR3aa: CASSLGGQGQDNSPLHF

j_gene: TRBJ2-3
v_gene: TRBV4-3
d_gene: .
abundance: .
CDR3nt: TGCGCCAGCAGCCGGAAGGCGGCTAGCACAGATACGCAGTATTTT
CDR3aa: CASSRKAASTDTQYF

j_gene: TRBJ1-2
v_gene: TRBV6-1
d_gene: .
abundance: few
CDR3nt: TGTGCCAGCAGTACCGCCCTTTTGGCAGGGGAAGACTATGGCTACACCTTC
CDR3aa: CASSTALLAGEDYGYTF

j_gene: TRBJ2-7
v_gene: TRBV6-1
d_gene: .
abundance: many
CDR3nt: TGTGCCAGCAGCCCGGGACCAGACGAGCAGTACTTC
CDR3aa: CASSPGPDEQYF

j_gene: TRBJ2-3
v_gene: TRBV10-3
d_gene: TRBD2
abundance: .
CDR3nt: TGTGCCAACGCGGGAGGGAGCACAGATACGCAGTATTTT
CDR3aa: CANAGGSTDTQYF

j_gene: TRBJ2-1
v_gene: TRBV29-1
d_gene: .
abundance: .
CDR3nt: TGCAGCGTTGAAGGGGTAGCAGATAGCTCCTACAATGAGCAGTTCTTC
CDR3aa: CSVEGVADSSYNEQFF

j_gene: TRBJ1-5
v_gene: TRBV20-1
d_gene: TRBD1
abundance: .
CDR3nt: TGCAGTGCTCGCCGGGACAGGGGGGATTATAGCAATCAGCCCCAGCATTTT
CDR3aa: CSARRDRGDYSNQPQHF

j_gene: TRBJ2-3
v_gene: TRBV7-2
d_gene: TRBD2
abundance: .
CDR3nt: TGTGCCAGCAGTCCGGGAGGGGGAGGTACGCAGTATTTT
CDR3aa: CASSPGGGGTQYF

j_gene: TRBJ2-1
v_gene: TRBV19
d_gene: .
abundance: .
CDR3nt: TGTGCCAGTACGTCCGGGACCCAAAGTTGGGTAGCGGACAATGAGCAGTTCTTC
CDR3aa: CASTSGTQSWVADNEQFF

j_gene: TRBJ2-1
v_gene: TRBV4-3
d_gene: .
abundance: .
CDR3nt: TGCGCCAGCAGCCAAGAGGCGTTCTTC
CDR3aa: CASSQEAFF

j_gene: TRBJ2-3
v_gene: TRBV20-1
d_gene: TRBD2
abundance: few
CDR3nt: TGCAGTGCTAGGGGACTAGCGGGAGGGCCCCCGGATACGCAGTATTTT
CDR3aa: CSARGLAGGPPDTQYF

j_gene: TRBJ2-5
v_gene: TRBV20-1
d_gene: .
abundance: few
CDR3nt: TGCAGTGCCACCAGGGTGGGAGAAGAGACCCAGTACTTC
CDR3aa: CSATRVGEETQYF

j_gene: TRBJ2-1
v_gene: TRBV29-1
d_gene: .
abundance: .
CDR3nt: TGCAGCGTCGAAGAGTACGAGCAGTTCTTC
CDR3aa: CSVEEYEQFF

j_gene: TRBJ2-5
v_gene: TRBV18
d_gene: .
abundance: few
CDR3nt: TGTGCCAGCTCACCTTTGTACCAAGAGACCCAGTACTTC
CDR3aa: CASSPLYQETQYF

j_gene: TRBJ2-3
v_gene: TRBV20-1
d_gene: .
abundance: .
CDR3nt: TGCAGTGCCCCTCTGGAGGCAGATACGCAGTATTTT
CDR3aa: CSAPLEADTQYF

j_gene: TRBJ1-2
v_gene: TRBV9
d_gene: TRBD1
abundance: few
CDR3nt: TGTGCCAGCAGCTCCCTGGGACAGGGAATCTATGGCTACACCTTC
CDR3aa: CASSSLGQGIYGYTF

j_gene: TRBJ2-1
v_gene: TRBV18
d_gene: .
abundance: .
CDR3nt: TGTGCCAGCTCACCAGCCCGGAATGAGCAGTTCTTC
CDR3aa: CASSPARNEQFF

j_gene: TRBJ2-7
v_gene: TRBV15
d_gene: .
abundance: few
CDR3nt: TGTGCCACCAGCAGAGCAGGCGTGGGATACTACGAGCAGTACTTC
CDR3aa: CATSRAGVGYYEQYF

j_gene: TRBJ2-7
v_gene: TRBV5-6
d_gene: .
abundance: many
CDR3nt: TGTGCCAGCAGCTCAAAGGGCCTTCCCAACTCCTACGAGCAGTACTTC
CDR3aa: CASSSKGLPNSYEQYF

j_gene: TRBJ2-3
v_gene: TRBV3-1
d_gene: .
abundance: .
CDR3nt: TGTGCCAGCAGCCAAGGGGTTGGGACGCAGTATTTT
CDR3aa: CASSQGVGTQYF

j_gene: TRBJ2-1
v_gene: TRBV12-2
d_gene: .
abundance: .
CDR3nt: TGTGCAAGTCGCTTAGCGTCGGGACTAGCGAAATCCTACAATGAGCAGTTCTTC
CDR3aa: CASRLASGLAKSYNEQFF

j_gene: TRBJ1-3
v_gene: TRBV30
d_gene: .
abundance: few
CDR3nt: TGTGCCTGGAGTCAACAGAGAAACACCATATATTTT
CDR3aa: CAWSQQRNTIYF

j_gene: TRBJ2-1
v_gene: TRBV5-1
d_gene: .
abundance: .
CDR3nt: TGCGCCAGCAGCTTGGGACAGAGGATCTACAATGAGCAGTTCTTC
CDR3aa: CASSLGQRIYNEQFF

j_gene: TRBJ2-7
v_gene: TRBV27
d_gene: .
abundance: few
CDR3nt: TGTGCCCTCAACCCCCACGAGCAGTACTTC
CDR3aa: CALNPHEQYF

j_gene: TRBJ2-1
v_gene: TRBV20-1
d_gene: TRBD2
abundance: .
CDR3nt: TGCAGTGCTACTCCGGGAGGGGGTAATGAGCAGTTCTTC
CDR3aa: CSATPGGGNEQFF

j_gene: TRBJ2-7
v_gene: TRBV29-1
d_gene: .
abundance: few
CDR3nt: TGCAGCGTTGTGGGGGTCAGGCCCTACTACGAGCAGTACTTC
CDR3aa: CSVVGVRPYYEQYF

j_gene: TRBJ2-1
v_gene: TRBV28
d_gene: TRBD1
abundance: .
CDR3nt: TGTGCCAGCATACCAGGGGGTAGCTCCTACAATGAGCAGTTCTTC
CDR3aa: CASIPGGSSYNEQFF

j_gene: TRBJ2-5
v_gene: TRBV7-2
d_gene: .
abundance: .
CDR3nt: TGTGCCAGCAGCTTAGCGGCGGGTGGGACCCAGTACTTC
CDR3aa: CASSLAAGGTQYF

j_gene: TRBJ2-1
v_gene: TRBV4-1
d_gene: .
abundance: few
CDR3nt: TGCGCCAGCAGCCCCCTCGCGGGATTCTCAGGAGGTGAGCAGTTCTTC
CDR3aa: CASSPLAGFSGGEQFF

j_gene: TRBJ2-7
v_gene: TRBV5-1
d_gene: TRBD1
abundance: .
CDR3nt: TGCGCCAGCGGCACCGGGACAGGGGGCAACGAGCAGTACTTC
CDR3aa: CASGTGTGGNEQYF